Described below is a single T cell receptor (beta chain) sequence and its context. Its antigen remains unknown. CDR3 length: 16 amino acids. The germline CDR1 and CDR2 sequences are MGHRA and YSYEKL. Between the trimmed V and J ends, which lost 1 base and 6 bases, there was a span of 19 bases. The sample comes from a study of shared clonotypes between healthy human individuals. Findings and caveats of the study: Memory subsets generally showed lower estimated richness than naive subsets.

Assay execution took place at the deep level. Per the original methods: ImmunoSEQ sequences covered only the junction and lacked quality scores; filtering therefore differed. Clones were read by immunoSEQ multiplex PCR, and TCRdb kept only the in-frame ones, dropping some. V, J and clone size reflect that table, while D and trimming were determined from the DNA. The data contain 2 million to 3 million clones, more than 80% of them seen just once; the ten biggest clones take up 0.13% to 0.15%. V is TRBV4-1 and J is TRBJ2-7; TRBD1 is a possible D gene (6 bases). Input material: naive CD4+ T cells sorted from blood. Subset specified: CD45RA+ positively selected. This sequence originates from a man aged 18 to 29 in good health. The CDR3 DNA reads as TGCGCCAGCAGCCAAGTAGGGTCCCCCACAGGGTCCGAGCAGTACTTC. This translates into CASSQVGSPTGSEQYF.